These 5 T cell receptor beta chains came from one sample sequenced in a study of PD-L1 blockade in urothelial cancer. Only in-frame clones appear in the TCRdb table, and some are missing; sequencing was by immunoSEQ multiplex PCR. The sample yields more than 95,000 clones, more than 75% seen once. Time point of the sample: peripheral blood 6 weeks after treatment start. Sequenced material: PBMCs, taken around atezolizumab (anti-PD-L1) treatment. These receptors came from a man between 45 and 60 years old with urothelial cancer.

This chain uses TRBV7-2 with TRBJ2-2, with D perhaps matching TRBD1 (5 bases). This CDR3 region has 16 residues. V was clipped by 0 bases and J by 1 base, with 9 bases between them. CDR1 is SGHTA and CDR2 is FQGNSA in the germline V gene. DNA of the CDR3: TGTGCCAGCAGCTTAGCGGGAACAGGGAACACCGGGGAGCTGTTTTTT. Encoded protein: CASSLAGTGNTGELFF.

The chain uses TRBV7-9 and TRBJ1-3; TRBD1 might be the D (6 bases). The V gene lost 5 bases and the J gene lost 8 bases, with 16 bases spanning the gap. CDR3 length equals 14 residues. CDR1 and CDR2 (germline): SEHNR, FQNEAQ (reference sequence). CDR3 coding DNA: TGTGCCAGCAGCCTTAGTTGGGACATCCACACCATATATTTT. Translated: CASSLSWDIHTIYF.

There are a few counts of this clone. This chain joins TRBV4-1 and TRBJ2-5; maybe TRBD1 (6 bases). The CDR3 spans 16 residues. CDR1 is MGHRA and CDR2 is YSYEKL in the germline V gene. Trimming took 4 bases from V and 1 from J, leaving 16 bases between them. CDR3 protein: CASSLWGRVSQETQYF. The CDR3 coding sequence is TGCGCCAGCAGCCTTTGGGGGCGAGTCAGCCAAGAGACCCAGTACTTC.

The V and J genes are TRBV18 and TRBJ2-1, with a weak D call TRBD1 (6 bases). The V and J ends lost 0 bases and 7 bases respectively, with 16 bases between them. This CDR3 is built from 16 residues. Germline V gene lookup returns CDR1 KGHSH and CDR2 LQKENI. The CDR3 region is CASSPPNRVDWNEQFF. The CDR3 DNA sequence: TGTGCCAGCTCACCACCGAACAGGGTAGATTGGAATGAGCAGTTCTTC.

This clone showed up just once. The CDR3 spells CASNDRSNSNQPQHF. CDR3 in DNA: TGTGCCAGCAACGACAGGTCCAATAGCAATCAGCCCCAGCATTTT. The chain combines TRBV21-1 with TRBJ1-5; TRBD1 is the table's D call and was not checked against the DNA. TRBV21-1 is a documented pseudogene. The CDR3 is 15 amino acids.